The rows below give T cell receptor beta chains drawn from one sample of a study of T cells in Graves' hyperthyroidism and ophthalmopathy. TCRdb processed the multiplex PCR reads anew with MiXCR; each CDR3 protein has one entry. Altogether some 250,000 distinct CDR3 sequences are present, approximately 14% being singletons, with the ten largest covering about an eighth. The sample was blood. Receptors originate from a woman aged 40 to 50 with Graves' hyperthyroidism that later progressed to Graves' ophthalmopathy. CDR3s include the opening cysteine and the closing phenylalanine or tryptophan. A D gene is named only where the DNA matches it firmly. Clone size is not always given. Where it is, it says once, few, many or a class for expanded clones.

>TRBV5-6|many|.|TRBJ1-1
TGTGCCAGCAGCTTGTGGCCGAACCCTGAAGCTTTCTTT
CASSLWPNPEAFF
>TRBV6-2/TRBV6-3|many|.|TRBJ2-1
TGTGCCAGCAGTTACGTAGCAAGGCGGGAAGAATACAATGAGCAGTTCTTC
CASSYVARREEYNEQFF
>TRBV20-1|few|.|TRBJ1-2
TGCAGTGGTCGACAGGCAGCGGGCTACACCTTC
CSGRQAAGYTF
>TRBV19|many|TRBD2|TRBJ2-2
TGTGCCAGTAACGGGGGGAGAGTATCTAACACCGGGGAGCTGTTTTTT
CASNGGRVSNTGELFF
>TRBV9|many|TRBD2|TRBJ2-5
TGTGCCAGCAGCGTATCGACTAGCGGGAGTCAGGGAGGAACTGTGACCCAGTACTTC
CASSVSTSGSQGGTVTQYF
>TRBV4-1|many|TRBD2|TRBJ2-3
TGCGCCAGCAGCCAAGTTTCTAGCGGATTCACAGATACGCAGTATTTT
CASSQVSSGFTDTQYF
>TRBV20-1|many|.|TRBJ1-5
TGCAGTGCTAGAGTGTCAGCTCAGCCCCAGCATTTT
CSARVSAQPQHF
>TRBV4-1|.|TRBD1|TRBJ2-7
TGCGCCAGCAGTTCAACAGGGGGCGGGAACGAGCAGTACTTC
CASSSTGGGNEQYF
>TRBV27|many|.|TRBJ2-3
TGTGCCAGCGCAAGAGGACTGAGCCCCAATACGCAGTATTTT
CASARGLSPNTQYF
>TRBV18|few|.|TRBJ2-4
TGTGCCAGCTCACCCACGAAGGAACTAGCCAAAAACATTCAGTACTTC
CASSPTKELAKNIQYF
>TRBV20-1|many|.|TRBJ2-5
TGCAGTGCTAGAGGGGGGAGTGGTGGAGAGACCCAGTACTTC
CSARGGSGGETQYF
>TRBV28|many|.|TRBJ1-5
TGTGCCAGCAGGCAGGTAGTTCGGAATCAGCCCCAGCATTTT
CASRQVVRNQPQHF
>TRBV12-3/TRBV12-4|.|.|TRBJ2-6
TGTGCCAGCAGTCTCGAGGGCGCCGACTCTGGGGCCAACGTCCTGACTTTC
CASSLEGADSGANVLTF
>TRBV29-1|many|TRBD1|TRBJ2-5
TGCAGCGTTGAAGGACAGGGAGAATGGGAGACCCAGTACTTC
CSVEGQGEWETQYF
>TRBV28|many|.|TRBJ2-5
TGTGCCAGCAGTTCCTCACTTCAAGAGACCCAGTACTTC
CASSSSLQETQYF
>TRBV15|.|.|TRBJ2-1
TGTGCCACCAGCAGCGCCACTAGAAATGAGCAGTTCTTC
CATSSATRNEQFF
>TRBV7-8|many|.|TRBJ2-1
TGTGCCAGCAGCTTTGTCTCTTGGGGAGAGAATGAGCAGTTCTTC
CASSFVSWGENEQFF
>TRBV5-1|.|.|TRBJ1-2
TGCGCCAGCAGCAAAACCCCCCAGTATGGCTACACCTTC
CASSKTPQYGYTF
>TRBV5-5|many|TRBD2|TRBJ2-7
TGTGCCAGCAGCTTCAGACTAGCGGGAGGGGTATTCCCTCACGAGCAGTACTTC
CASSFRLAGGVFPHEQYF
>TRBV12-3/TRBV12-4|many|.|TRBJ1-2
TGTGCCAGCAGTTTGGGGGGCCGGGGCTACACCTTC
CASSLGGRGYTF
>TRBV6-1|many|TRBD2|TRBJ2-2
TGTGCCAGTCTAGCGGGAAGGGACACCGGGGAGCTGTTTTTT
CASLAGRDTGELFF
>TRBV28|many|TRBD2|TRBJ2-5
TGTGCAGCCGGGGGCGTTTTAGCGGGGAGGTCCATCCGAGAGACCCAGTACTTC
CAAGGVLAGRSIRETQYF
>TRBV28|.|.|TRBJ2-1
TGTGCCAGCAGTTTATTTGACTCAAACAAAATAGACAATGAGCAGTTCTTC
CASSLFDSNKIDNEQFF
>TRBV6-5|many|TRBD1|TRBJ2-7
TGTGCCAGCAGTTACGGGAAGGGACAGGGTTCCTACGAGCAGTACTTC
CASSYGKGQGSYEQYF
>TRBV28|.|.|TRBJ1-5
TGTGCCAGCGCCCGTCTCCCTCCGGTTAAACAGCCCCACCATTTT
CASARLPPVKQPHHF
>TRBV19|many|TRBD1|TRBJ1-6
TGTGCCAGTAGTGGGCGGACAGGAAATTCACCCCTCCACTTT
CASSGRTGNSPLHF
>TRBV6-1|many|.|TRBJ1-1
TGTGCCAGCAGTTATGAGTTCCGTTCGGCCACTGAAGCTTTCTTT
CASSYEFRSATEAFF
>TRBV6-5|many|TRBD2|TRBJ2-3
TGTGCCAGCAGTTACCTCGGACTAGCGGGAGCCCCGGATACGCAGTATTTT
CASSYLGLAGAPDTQYF
>TRBV19|few|TRBD1|TRBJ1-5
TGTGCCAGTAGTATGGGCAGGGGGCCACAGCCCCAGCATTTT
CASSMGRGPQPQHF
>TRBV7-6|many|.|TRBJ1-6
TGTGCCAGCAGCTTAGGCGACGGGTCACCCCTCCACTTT
CASSLGDGSPLHF
>TRBV6-1|.|.|TRBJ2-3
TGTGCCAGCAGTGGGACCTGGACGGACACAGATACGCAGTATTTT
CASSGTWTDTDTQYF
>TRBV18|.|.|TRBJ2-5
TGTGCCAGCTCGCAATACCAGGGGACGGAGACCCAGTACTTC
CASSQYQGTETQYF
>TRBV28|many|.|TRBJ2-3
TGTGCCAGCAGTTTTCTTGGAAGCACAGATACGCAGTATTTT
CASSFLGSTDTQYF
>TRBV2|.|.|TRBJ2-1
TGTGCCAGCATACCGGGACCAGCGGTCAATGAGCAGTTCTTC
CASIPGPAVNEQFF
>TRBV6-5|few|TRBD2|TRBJ2-7
TGTGCCAGCAGTTACCGGACTAGCGGCCCCTACGAGCAGTACTTC
CASSYRTSGPYEQYF
>TRBV20-1|.|.|TRBJ2-5
TGCAGTGCTACCCTCGCCGAGCGGCAAGAGACCCAGTACTTC
CSATLAERQETQYF
>TRBV15|many|TRBD2|TRBJ2-3
TGTGCCACCAGCAGGCAACTAGCGGGAGGGACAGATACGCAGTATTTT
CATSRQLAGGTDTQYF
>TRBV6-5|many|TRBD1|TRBJ1-4
TGTGCCAGCAGCCACCGAAGGGGACAGACTAATGAAAAACTGTTTTTT
CASSHRRGQTNEKLFF
>TRBV19|many|.|TRBJ2-6
TGTGCCAGTAGCCGCACCGGGACGTTGGGCTCTGGGGCCAACGTCCTGACTTTC
CASSRTGTLGSGANVLTF
>TRBV5-1|many|TRBD1|TRBJ2-7
TGCGCCAGCAGCAATCAAACCGGGACAGGGGCTGTGGAGCAGTACTTC
CASSNQTGTGAVEQYF
>TRBV7-9|many|TRBD2|TRBJ2-7
TGTGCCAGCAGCCGGCTAGCGGGCCAGAAAAACTACGAGCAGTACTTC
CASSRLAGQKNYEQYF
>TRBV7-9|many|.|TRBJ2-3
TGTGCCAGCAGCTTAGATAAGAGGGATACGCAGTATTTT
CASSLDKRDTQYF
>TRBV20-1|many|TRBD2|TRBJ2-1
TGCAGTGCTAGGCGGACTAGCATCCACAATGAGCAGTTCTTC
CSARRTSIHNEQFF
>TRBV12-3/TRBV12-4|many|TRBD2|TRBJ2-3
TGTGCCAGCAGTATAGCGGGAGCGGGCACAGATACGCAGTATTTT
CASSIAGAGTDTQYF
>TRBV10-2|.|.|TRBJ1-1
TGCGCCAGCAGTGAGGGCAGGGCCTTGAACACTGAAGCTTTCTTT
CASSEGRALNTEAFF
>TRBV25-1|few|.|TRBJ1-5
TGTGCCAGCAGTGAAGTGGGGGGTTCACCCAATCAGCCCCAGCATTTT
CASSEVGGSPNQPQHF
>TRBV27|many|.|TRBJ2-1
TGTGCCAGCAGCTTATTTAGGGCTTCGCTAAACAATGAGCAGTTCTTC
CASSLFRASLNNEQFF
>TRBV5-1|many|TRBD2|TRBJ2-1
TGCGCCAGCAGCTTGGTGGGGACTAGCGGGAGGGCCGGGAATGAGCAGTTCTTC
CASSLVGTSGRAGNEQFF
>TRBV7-2|many|TRBD2|TRBJ2-7
TGTGCCAGCAGCTTCCCTAGCGGGAGATCCTCCTACGAGCAGTACTTC
CASSFPSGRSSYEQYF
>TRBV18|many|.|TRBJ1-1
TGTGCCAGCTCACCATTGCCCAGCCCTTTAGTCGCTGAAGCTTTCTTT
CASSPLPSPLVAEAFF
>TRBV3-1|few|.|TRBJ2-1
TGTGCCAGCAGCCACGGTACGTGGGAGCTAGACAATGAGCAGTTCTTC
CASSHGTWELDNEQFF
>TRBV20-1|few|.|TRBJ2-3
TGCAGTGCTCGGTCCCATAGCGTGAGCACAGATACGCAGTATTTT
CSARSHSVSTDTQYF
>TRBV12-3/TRBV12-4|many|TRBD1|TRBJ2-4
TGTGCCACCCTCGACAGGGGTGGCAACATTCAGTACTTC
CATLDRGGNIQYF
>TRBV3-1|many|TRBD1|TRBJ2-1
TGTGCCAGCAGCCAAGTGCTAGGGACAGGGGGTCACAATGAGCAGTTCTTC
CASSQVLGTGGHNEQFF
>TRBV2|many|.|TRBJ2-3
TGTGCCACCAGCTACCGCACAGATACGCAGTATTTT
CATSYRTDTQYF
>TRBV6-5|few|.|TRBJ1-3
TGTGCCAGCAGTTACTCCCCAGGGCTAGGAAACACCATATATTTT
CASSYSPGLGNTIYF
>TRBV9|.|.|TRBJ1-3
TGTGCCAGCAGCGCCCCTCGTACAACGGGCCAGGGAAACACCATATATTTT
CASSAPRTTGQGNTIYF
>TRBV28|many|.|TRBJ1-5
TGTGCCAGCAGTCTACCTCCGTCAGCCGGCAATCAGCCCCAGCATTTT
CASSLPPSAGNQPQHF
>TRBV4-1|many|.|TRBJ2-7
TGTGCCAGCAGCCAAGGACGGACCTACGAGCAGTACTTC
CASSQGRTYEQYF
>TRBV2|many|.|TRBJ1-1
TGTGCCACCAAGGGGGGGCTATGGACTGAAGCTTTCTTT
CATKGGLWTEAFF